Sequencing of this TCR beta chain was carried out in a study of cytomegalovirus exposure and HLA in healthy donors. The CDR3 loop spans 13 amino acids. CDR1 is LNHNV and CDR2 is YYDKDF in the germline V gene (reference sequence). V lost 0 bases, J lost 6 bases, and 9 bases lay in between. It was with 60 Vbeta and 13 Jbeta primers that the PCR ran. Clones were sequenced by immunoSEQ multiplex PCR, and TCRdb holds only the in-frame ones, with some missing. The sample shows around 160,000 clones, roughly 77% of them seen only once. Despite likely unrecorded immune exposures, the donors were nominally healthy at the time of sampling. This clone came up a few times.

This chain uses TRBV15 with TRBJ2-7, with D possibly matching TRBD1 (5 bases). The clonotype comes from a man in his fifties in good health and CMV-seropositive. Specimen: PBMCs. CDR3 DNA: TGTGCCACCAGCAGAGATCGAAGGGGCGAGCAGTACTTC. Amino acids: CATSRDRRGEQYF.